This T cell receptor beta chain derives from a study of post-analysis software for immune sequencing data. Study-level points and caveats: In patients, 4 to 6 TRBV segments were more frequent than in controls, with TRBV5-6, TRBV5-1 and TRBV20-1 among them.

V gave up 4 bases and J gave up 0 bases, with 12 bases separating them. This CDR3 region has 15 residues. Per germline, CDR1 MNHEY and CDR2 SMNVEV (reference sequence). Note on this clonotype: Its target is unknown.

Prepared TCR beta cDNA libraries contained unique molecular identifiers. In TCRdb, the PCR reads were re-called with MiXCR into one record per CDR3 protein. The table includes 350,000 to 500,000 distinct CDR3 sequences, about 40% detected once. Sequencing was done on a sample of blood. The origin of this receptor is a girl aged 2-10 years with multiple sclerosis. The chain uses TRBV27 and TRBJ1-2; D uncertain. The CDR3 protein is CASSYSTAANYGYTF. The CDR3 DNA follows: TGTGCCAGCAGTTATTCGACCGCCGCTAACTATGGCTACACCTTC.